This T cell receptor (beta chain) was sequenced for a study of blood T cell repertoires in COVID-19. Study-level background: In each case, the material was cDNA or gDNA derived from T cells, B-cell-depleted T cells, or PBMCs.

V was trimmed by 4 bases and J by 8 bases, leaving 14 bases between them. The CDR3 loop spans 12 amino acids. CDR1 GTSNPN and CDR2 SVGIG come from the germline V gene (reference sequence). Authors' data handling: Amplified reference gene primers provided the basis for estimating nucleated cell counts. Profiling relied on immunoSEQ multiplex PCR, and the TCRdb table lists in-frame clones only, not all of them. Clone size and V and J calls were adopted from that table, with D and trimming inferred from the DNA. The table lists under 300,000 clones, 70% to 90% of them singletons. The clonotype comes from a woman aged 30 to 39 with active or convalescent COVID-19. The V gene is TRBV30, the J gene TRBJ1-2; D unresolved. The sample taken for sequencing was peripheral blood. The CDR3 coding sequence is TGTGCCTGGATTTCCGGAGAGAAGGGCTACACCTTC. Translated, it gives CAWISGEKGYTF. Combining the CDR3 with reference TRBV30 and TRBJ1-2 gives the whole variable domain SQTIHQWPATLVQPVGSPLSLECTVEGTSNPNLYWYRQAAGRGLQLLFYSVGIGQISSEVPQNLSASRPQDRQFILSSKKLLLSDSGFYLCAWISGEKGYTFGSGTRLTVV.